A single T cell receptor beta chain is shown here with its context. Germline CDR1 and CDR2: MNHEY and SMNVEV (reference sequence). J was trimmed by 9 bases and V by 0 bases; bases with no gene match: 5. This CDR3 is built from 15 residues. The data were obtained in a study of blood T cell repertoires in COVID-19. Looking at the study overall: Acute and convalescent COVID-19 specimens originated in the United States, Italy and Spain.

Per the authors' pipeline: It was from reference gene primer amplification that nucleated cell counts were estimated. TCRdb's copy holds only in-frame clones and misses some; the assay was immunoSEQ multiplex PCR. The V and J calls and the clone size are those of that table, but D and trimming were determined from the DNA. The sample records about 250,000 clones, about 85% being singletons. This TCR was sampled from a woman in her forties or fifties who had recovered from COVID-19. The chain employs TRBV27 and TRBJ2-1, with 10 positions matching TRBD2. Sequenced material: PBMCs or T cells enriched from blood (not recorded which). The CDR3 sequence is CASSLSSGRTFEQFF. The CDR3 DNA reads TGTGCCAGCAGTTTATCTAGCGGGAGGACCTTTGAGCAGTTCTTC.